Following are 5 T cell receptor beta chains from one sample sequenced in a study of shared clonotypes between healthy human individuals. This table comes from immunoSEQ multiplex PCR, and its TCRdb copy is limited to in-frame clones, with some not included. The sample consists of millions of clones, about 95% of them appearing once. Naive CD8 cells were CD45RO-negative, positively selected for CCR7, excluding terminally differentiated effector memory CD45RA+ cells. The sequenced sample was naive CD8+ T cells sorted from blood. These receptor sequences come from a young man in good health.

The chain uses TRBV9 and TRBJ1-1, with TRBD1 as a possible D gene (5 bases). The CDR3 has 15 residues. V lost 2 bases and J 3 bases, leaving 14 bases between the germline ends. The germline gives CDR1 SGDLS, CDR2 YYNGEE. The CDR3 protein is CASSVKTDLDTEAFF. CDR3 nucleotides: TGTGCCAGCAGCGTGAAGACAGACTTGGACACTGAAGCTTTCTTT.

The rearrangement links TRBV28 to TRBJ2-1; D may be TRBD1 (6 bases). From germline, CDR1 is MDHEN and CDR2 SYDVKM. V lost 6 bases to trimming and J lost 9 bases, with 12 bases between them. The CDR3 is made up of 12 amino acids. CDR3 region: CASSHRVSEQFF. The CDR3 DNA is TGTGCCAGCAGCCACAGGGTTTCTGAGCAGTTCTTC.

For the CDR3, the DNA is TGCAGTGCTAGGACAGTCGAGGCCCAGCATTTT. It specifies CSARTVEAQHF. The chain couples TRBV20-1 to TRBJ1-5; weak D call: TRBD1 (5 bases). V lost 3 bases, J lost 11 bases, and 11 bases lay in between. This CDR3 region has 11 residues. Germline CDR1 is DFQATT and CDR2 is SNEGSKA (reference sequence).

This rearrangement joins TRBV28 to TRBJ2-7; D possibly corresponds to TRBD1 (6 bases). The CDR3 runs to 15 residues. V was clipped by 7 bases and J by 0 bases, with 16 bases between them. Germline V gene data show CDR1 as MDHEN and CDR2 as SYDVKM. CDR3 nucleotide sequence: TGTGCCAGCACCCCGGGACACCGGATCTCCTACGAGCAGTACTTC. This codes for CASTPGHRISYEQYF.

The CDR3 loop is CASSGPGLSTDTQYF. The DNA of the CDR3 is TGTGCCAGCAGTGGGCCGGGACTAAGCACAGATACGCAGTATTTT. V gene TRBV2 combines with J gene TRBJ2-3, with 7 bases matching TRBD2. Per germline, CDR1 SNHLY and CDR2 FYNNEI. Trimming took 4 bases from V and 0 from J; bases not matched to a gene: 4. This CDR3 has 15 residues.